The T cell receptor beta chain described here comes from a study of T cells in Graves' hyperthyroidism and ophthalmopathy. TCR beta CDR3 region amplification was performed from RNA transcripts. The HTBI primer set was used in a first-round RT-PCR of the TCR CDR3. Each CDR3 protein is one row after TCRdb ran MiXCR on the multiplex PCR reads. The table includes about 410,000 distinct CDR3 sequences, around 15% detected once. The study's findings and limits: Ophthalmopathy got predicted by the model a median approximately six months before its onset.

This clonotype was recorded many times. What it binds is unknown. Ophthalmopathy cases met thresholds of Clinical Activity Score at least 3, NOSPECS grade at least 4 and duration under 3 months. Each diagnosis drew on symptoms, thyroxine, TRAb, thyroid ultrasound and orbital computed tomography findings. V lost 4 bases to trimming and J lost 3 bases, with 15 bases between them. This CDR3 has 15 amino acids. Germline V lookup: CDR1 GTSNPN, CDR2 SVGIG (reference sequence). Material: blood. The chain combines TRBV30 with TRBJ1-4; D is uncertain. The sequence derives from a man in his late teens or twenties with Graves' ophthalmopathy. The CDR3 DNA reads TGTGCCTGGAATCCCCGATTGGTCCCTAATGAAAAACTGTTTTTT. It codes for CAWNPRLVPNEKLFF.